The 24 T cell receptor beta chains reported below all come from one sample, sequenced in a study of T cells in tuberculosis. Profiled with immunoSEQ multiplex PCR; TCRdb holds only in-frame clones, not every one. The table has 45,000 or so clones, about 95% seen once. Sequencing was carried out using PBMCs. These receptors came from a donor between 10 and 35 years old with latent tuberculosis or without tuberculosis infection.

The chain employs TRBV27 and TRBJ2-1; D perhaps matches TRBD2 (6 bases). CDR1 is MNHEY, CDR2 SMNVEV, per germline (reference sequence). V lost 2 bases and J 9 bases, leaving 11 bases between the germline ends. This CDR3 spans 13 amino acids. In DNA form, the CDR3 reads TGTGCCAGCAGTTTAACGGGGGTGGGTGAGCAGTTCTTC. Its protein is CASSLTGVGEQFF.

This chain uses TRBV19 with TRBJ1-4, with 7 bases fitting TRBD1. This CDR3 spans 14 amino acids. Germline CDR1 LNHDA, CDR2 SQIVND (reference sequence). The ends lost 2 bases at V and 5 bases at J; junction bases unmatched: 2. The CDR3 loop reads CASSIRGGNEKLFF. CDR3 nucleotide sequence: TGTGCCAGTAGTATAAGAGGGGGCAATGAAAAACTGTTTTTT.

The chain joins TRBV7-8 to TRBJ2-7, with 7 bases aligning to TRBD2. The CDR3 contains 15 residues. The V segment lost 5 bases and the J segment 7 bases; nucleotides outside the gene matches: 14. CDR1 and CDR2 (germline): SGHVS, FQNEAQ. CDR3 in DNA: TGTGCCAGCAGCCCCTGGACTAGTTGGCGGGGAGAGCAGTACTTC. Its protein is CASSPWTSWRGEQYF.

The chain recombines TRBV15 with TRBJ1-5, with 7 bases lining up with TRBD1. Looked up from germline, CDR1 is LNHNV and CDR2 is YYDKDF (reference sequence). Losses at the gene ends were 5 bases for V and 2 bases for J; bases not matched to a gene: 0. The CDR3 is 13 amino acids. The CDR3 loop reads CATSDRGNQPQHF. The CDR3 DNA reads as TGTGCCACCAGCGACAGGGGCAATCAGCCCCAGCATTTT.

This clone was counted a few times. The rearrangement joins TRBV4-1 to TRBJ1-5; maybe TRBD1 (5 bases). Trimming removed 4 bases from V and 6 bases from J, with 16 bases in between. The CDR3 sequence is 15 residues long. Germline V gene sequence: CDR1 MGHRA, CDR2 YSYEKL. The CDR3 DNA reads TGCGCCAGCAGCCTAGGGGACTCTTCGGGTCAGCCCCAGCATTTT. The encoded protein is CASSLGDSSGQPQHF.

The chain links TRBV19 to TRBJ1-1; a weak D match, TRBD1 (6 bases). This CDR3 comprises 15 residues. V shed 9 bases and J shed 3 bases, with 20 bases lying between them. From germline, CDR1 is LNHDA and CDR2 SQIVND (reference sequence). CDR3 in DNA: TGTGCCAGCAACCTAATAGGGGGTAAACACACTGAAGCTTTCTTT. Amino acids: CASNLIGGKHTEAFF.

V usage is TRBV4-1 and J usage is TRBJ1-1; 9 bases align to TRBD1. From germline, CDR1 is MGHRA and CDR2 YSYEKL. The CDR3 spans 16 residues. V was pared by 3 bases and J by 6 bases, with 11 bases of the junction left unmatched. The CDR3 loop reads CASSHKFLTGGPEAFF. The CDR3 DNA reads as TGCGCCAGCAGCCACAAGTTCCTAACAGGGGGCCCTGAAGCTTTCTTT.

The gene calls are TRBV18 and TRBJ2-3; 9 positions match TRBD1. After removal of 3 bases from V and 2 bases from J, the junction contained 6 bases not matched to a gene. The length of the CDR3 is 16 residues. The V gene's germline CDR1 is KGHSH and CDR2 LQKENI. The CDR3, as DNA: TGTGCCAGCTCACCTCCGGGACAGGGAATCACAGATACGCAGTATTTT. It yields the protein CASSPPGQGITDTQYF.

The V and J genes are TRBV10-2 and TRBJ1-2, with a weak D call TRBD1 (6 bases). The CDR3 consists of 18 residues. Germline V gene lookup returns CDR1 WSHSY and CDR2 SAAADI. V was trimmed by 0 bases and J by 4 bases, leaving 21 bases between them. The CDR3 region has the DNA TGCGCCAGCAGTGAGTCCGAGGGACAAGGGCTCTGGGGCTATGGCTACACCTTC. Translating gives CASSESEGQGLWGYGYTF.

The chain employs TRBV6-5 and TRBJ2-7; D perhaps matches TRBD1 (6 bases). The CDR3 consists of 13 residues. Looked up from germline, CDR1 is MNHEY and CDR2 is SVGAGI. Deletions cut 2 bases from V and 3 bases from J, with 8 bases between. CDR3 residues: CASSYGTYYEQYF. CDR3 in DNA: TGTGCCAGCAGTTACGGGACATACTACGAGCAGTACTTC.

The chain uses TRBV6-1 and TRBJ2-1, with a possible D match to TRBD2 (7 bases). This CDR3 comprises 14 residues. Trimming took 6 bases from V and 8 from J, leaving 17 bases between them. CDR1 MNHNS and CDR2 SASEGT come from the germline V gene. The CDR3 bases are TGTGCCAGCAGCAAGGGGGGGGGCGAGGATGAGCAGTTCTTC. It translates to CASSKGGGEDEQFF.

The CDR3 protein is CASSLGAPRRLGEEPQHF. The CDR3 bases are TGTGCCAGCAGCTTAGGCGCCCCGAGACGGCTAGGGGAAGAGCCCCAGCATTTT. The chain has TRBV13 and TRBJ1-5, with D possibly TRBD1 on 5 matching bases. Germline V gene lookup returns CDR1 PRHDT and CDR2 FYEKMQ (reference sequence). This CDR3 has 18 residues. V dropped 0 bases and J dropped 8 bases, with 23 bases sitting between them.

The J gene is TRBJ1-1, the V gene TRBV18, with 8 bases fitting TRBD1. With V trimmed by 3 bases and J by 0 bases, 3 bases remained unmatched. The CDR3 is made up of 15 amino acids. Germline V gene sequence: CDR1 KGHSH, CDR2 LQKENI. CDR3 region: CASSPLGQVNTEAFF. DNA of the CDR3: TGTGCCAGCTCACCGCTGGGACAGGTGAACACTGAAGCTTTCTTT.

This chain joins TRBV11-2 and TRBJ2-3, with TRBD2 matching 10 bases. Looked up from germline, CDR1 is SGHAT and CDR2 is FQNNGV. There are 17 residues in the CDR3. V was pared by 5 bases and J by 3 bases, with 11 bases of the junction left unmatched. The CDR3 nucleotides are TGTGCCAGCAGCCCGGGGGTAGCGGGGGGTATTACAGATACGCAGTATTTT. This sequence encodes CASSPGVAGGITDTQYF.

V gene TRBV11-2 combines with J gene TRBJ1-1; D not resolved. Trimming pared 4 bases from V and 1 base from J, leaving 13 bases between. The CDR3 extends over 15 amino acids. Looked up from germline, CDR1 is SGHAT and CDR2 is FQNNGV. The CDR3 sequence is CASSSRPNRNTEAFF. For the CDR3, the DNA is TGTGCCAGCAGCTCACGCCCTAACAGGAACACTGAAGCTTTCTTT. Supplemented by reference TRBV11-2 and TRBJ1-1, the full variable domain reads EAGVAQSPRYKIIEKRQSVAFWCNPISGHATLYWYQQILGQGPKLLIQFQNNGVVDDSQLPKDRFSAERLKGVDSTLKIQPAKLEDSAVYLCASSSRPNRNTEAFFGQGTRLTVV.

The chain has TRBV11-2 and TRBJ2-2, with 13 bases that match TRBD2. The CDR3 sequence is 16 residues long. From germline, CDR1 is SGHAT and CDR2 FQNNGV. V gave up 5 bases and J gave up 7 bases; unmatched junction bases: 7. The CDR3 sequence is CASSATSGRRGGELFF. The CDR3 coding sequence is TGTGCCAGCAGCGCGACTAGCGGGAGGCGAGGCGGGGAGCTGTTTTTT.

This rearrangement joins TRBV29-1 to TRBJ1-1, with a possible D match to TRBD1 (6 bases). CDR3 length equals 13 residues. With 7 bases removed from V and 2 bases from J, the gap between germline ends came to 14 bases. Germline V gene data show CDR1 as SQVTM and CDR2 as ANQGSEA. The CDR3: CSAGQLFNTEAFF. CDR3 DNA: TGCAGCGCCGGACAGCTTTTTAACACTGAAGCTTTCTTT.

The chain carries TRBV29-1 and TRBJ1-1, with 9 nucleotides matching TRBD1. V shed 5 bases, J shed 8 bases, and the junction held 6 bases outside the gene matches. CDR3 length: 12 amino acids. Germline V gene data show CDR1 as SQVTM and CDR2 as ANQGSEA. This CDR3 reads CSVRTGAREAFF. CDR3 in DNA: TGCAGCGTTCGGACAGGGGCACGGGAAGCTTTCTTT.

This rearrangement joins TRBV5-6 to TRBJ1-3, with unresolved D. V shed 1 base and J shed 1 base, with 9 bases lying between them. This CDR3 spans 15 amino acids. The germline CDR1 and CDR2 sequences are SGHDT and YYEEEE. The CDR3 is CASSLRTRSGNTIYF. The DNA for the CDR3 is TGTGCCAGCAGCTTGCGAACAAGATCTGGAAACACCATATATTTT. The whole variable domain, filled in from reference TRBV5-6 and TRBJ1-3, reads DAGVTQSPTHLIKTRGQQVTLRCSPKSGHDTVSWYQQALGQGPQFIFQYYEEEERQRGNFPDRFSGHQFPNYSSELNVNALLLGDSALYLCASSLRTRSGNTIYFGEGSWLTVV.

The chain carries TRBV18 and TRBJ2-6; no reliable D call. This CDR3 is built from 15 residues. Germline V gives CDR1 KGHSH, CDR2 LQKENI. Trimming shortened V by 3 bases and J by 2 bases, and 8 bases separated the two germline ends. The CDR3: CASSPASTGANVLTF. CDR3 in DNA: TGTGCCAGCTCACCCGCATCTACTGGGGCCAACGTCCTGACTTTC.

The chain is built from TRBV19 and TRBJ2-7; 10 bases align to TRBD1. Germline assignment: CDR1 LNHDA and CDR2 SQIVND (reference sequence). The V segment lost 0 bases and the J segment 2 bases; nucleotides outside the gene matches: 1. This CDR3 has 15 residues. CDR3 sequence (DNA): TGTGCCAGTAGTATAGAGGGACAGGGGACCTACGAGCAGTACTTC. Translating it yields CASSIEGQGTYEQYF.

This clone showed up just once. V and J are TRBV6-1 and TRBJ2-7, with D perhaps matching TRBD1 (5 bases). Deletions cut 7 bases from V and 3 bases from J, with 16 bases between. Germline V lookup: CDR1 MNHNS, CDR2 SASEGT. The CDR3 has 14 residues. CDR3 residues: CASTVGQLSYEQYF. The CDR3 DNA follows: TGTGCCAGCACGGTGGGGCAATTGAGCTACGAGCAGTACTTC.

The CDR3 DNA reads as TGTGCCAGCAGCCATACTAGCGAATACAATGAGCAGTTCTTC. This gives the protein CASSHTSEYNEQFF. V is TRBV4-2 and J is TRBJ2-1; the match to TRBD2 covers 7 bases. The germline V gene has CDR1 LGHNA and CDR2 YNFKEQ. V trimming: 3 bases; J trimming: 4 bases; junction bases outside the gene matches: 3. The CDR3 runs to 14 residues.

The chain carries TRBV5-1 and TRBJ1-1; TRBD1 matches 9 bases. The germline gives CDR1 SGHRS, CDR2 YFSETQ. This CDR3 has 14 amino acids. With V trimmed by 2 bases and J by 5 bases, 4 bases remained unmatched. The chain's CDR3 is CASSLQGARTEAFF. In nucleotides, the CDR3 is TGCGCCAGCAGCTTACAGGGGGCGCGGACTGAAGCTTTCTTT.